This entry lists 10 T cell receptor beta chains sequenced from one sample in a study of shared clonotypes between healthy human individuals. Profiling relied on immunoSEQ multiplex PCR, and the TCRdb table lists in-frame clones only, not all of them. In the table there are about half a million clones, around 73% of which are singletons. The sequencing sample was made of PBMCs. These receptors all stem from a woman in her forties in good health. Some clones in this sample may be carry-over from other donors' samples.

Turning to this clone: This likely stems from a read error, as it lies one base from a far larger clone. The chain joins TRBV19 to TRBJ2-1; possible D gene TRBD2, 6 bases. The CDR3 is made up of 14 amino acids. Germline V CDR1 and CDR2: LNHDA, SQIVND (reference sequence). CDR3 region: CAGSTPGLPNEQFF. DNA for the CDR3: TGTGCCGGTAGTACCCCGGGACTTCCTAATGAGCAGTTCTTC. The full variable domain, its missing parts supplied by reference TRBV19 and TRBJ2-1, is DGGITQSPKYLFRKEGQNVTLSCEQNLNHDAMYWYRQDPGQGLRLIYYSQIVNDFQKGDIAEGYSVSREKKESFPLTVTSAQKNPTAFYLCAGSTPGLPNEQFFGPGTRLTVL.

The chain employs TRBV7-3 and TRBJ2-2; 8 nucleotides match TRBD2. Looked up from germline, CDR1 is SGHTA and CDR2 is FQGTGA. J was trimmed by 2 bases and V by 3 bases; bases with no gene match: 8. CDR3 length equals 17 residues. The CDR3 DNA reads TGTGCCAGCAGCTTCAACCTAGCGGGTGGTAACACCGGGGAGCTGTTTTTT. It encodes CASSFNLAGGNTGELFF. Looking up the rest from reference TRBV7-3 and TRBJ2-2 gives the full variable domain: GAGVSQTPSNKVTEKGKYVELRCDPISGHTALYWYRQSLGQGPEFLIYFQGTGAADDSGLPNDRFFAVRPEGSVSTLKIQRTERGDSAVYLCASSFNLAGGNTGELFFGEGSRLTVL.

The chain employs TRBV28 and TRBJ1-5; tentative D call: TRBD1 (6 bases). The CDR3 spans 15 residues. Trimming took 5 bases from V and 0 from J, leaving 11 bases between them. CDR1 MDHEN and CDR2 SYDVKM come from the germline V gene. The DNA for the CDR3 is TGTGCCAGCAGTAACAGGGCCACTAGCAATCAGCCCCAGCATTTT. It specifies CASSNRATSNQPQHF. The full variable domain, its missing parts supplied by reference TRBV28 and TRBJ1-5, is DVKVTQSSRYLVKRTGEKVFLECVQDMDHENMFWYRQDPGLGLRLIYFSYDVKMKEKGDIPEGYSVSREKKERFSLILESASTNQTSMYLCASSNRATSNQPQHFGDGTRLSIL.

The chain carries TRBV7-2 and TRBJ2-3; tentatively, D is TRBD1 (6 bases). Germline V CDR1 and CDR2: SGHTA, FQGNSA. The CDR3 runs 13 residues. Trimming stripped 5 bases from V and 4 bases from J, with 10 bases between. CDR3 amino acids: CASSARQADTQYF. As DNA, the CDR3 is TGTGCCAGCAGCGCCCGACAGGCAGATACGCAGTATTTT.

The V and J genes are TRBV5-4 and TRBJ2-7, with a possible D match to TRBD2 (6 bases). V was pared by 1 base and J by 4 bases, with 9 bases between. The CDR3 contains 13 residues. Looked up from germline, CDR1 is SGHNT and CDR2 is YYREEE (reference sequence). The CDR3 DNA reads TGTGCCAGCAGCTTGCTGGCGGGGTACGAGCAGTACTTC. This sequence encodes CASSLLAGYEQYF.

As regards this clone: This sample also contains other DNA sequences that code for the same CDR3. V is TRBV5-1 and J is TRBJ2-5; perhaps TRBD2 as D (5 bases). CDR3 length: 14 residues. Germline V gene sequence: CDR1 SGHRS, CDR2 YFSETQ. V gave up 0 bases and J gave up 2 bases, with 8 bases separating them. CDR3 sequence reads: CASSLGGYQETQYF. The CDR3 region has the DNA TGCGCCAGCAGCTTGGGAGGGTATCAAGAGACCCAGTACTTC.

V is TRBV28 and J is TRBJ2-7; unclear D gene. There are 13 residues in the CDR3. The V gene lost 5 bases and the J gene lost 0 bases, with 8 bases spanning the gap. CDR1 and CDR2 from the germline V gene are MDHEN and SYDVKM. CDR3 sequence reads: CASSPDPSYEQYF. For the CDR3, the DNA is TGTGCCAGCAGTCCGGACCCCTCCTACGAGCAGTACTTC.

This clone was detected only once. J is TRBJ1-1 and V is TRBV4-3; no clear D gene. Trimming removed 2 bases from V and 11 bases from J, with 18 bases in between. Germline lookup yields CDR1 LGHNA and CDR2 YSLEER. The CDR3 runs 14 residues. The CDR3 sequence: CASSQQWASAGAFF. The CDR3 DNA reads as TGCGCCAGCAGCCAACAATGGGCCTCCGCGGGGGCTTTCTTT.

This chain uses TRBV2 with TRBJ2-5; 7 nucleotides line up with TRBD2. With V trimmed by 0 bases and J by 7 bases, 8 bases remained unmatched. The CDR3 loop spans 15 amino acids. Germline CDR1 and CDR2: SNHLY and FYNNEI. CDR3 residues: CASSEAPAGRGTQYF. DNA for the CDR3: TGTGCCAGCAGTGAAGCGCCGGCAGGGAGGGGGACCCAGTACTTC.

This clone was counted between two and nine times. The CDR3 loop reads CASSDRGMETDTQYF. The CDR3 nucleotides read TGTGCCAGCAGTGACCGGGGAATGGAAACAGATACGCAGTATTTT. The V call is TRBV6-4, the J call TRBJ2-3; possible D gene TRBD2, 5 bases. The CDR3 extends over 15 amino acids. V was cut by 2 bases and J by 3 bases, with 12 bases left in between. Germline values: CDR1 MRHNA, CDR2 SNTAGT.